Given below is one T cell receptor beta chain in context. This clonotype has at least ten counts. Which antigen it targets is not known. No much larger clone exists at a distance of one base, and base qualities are not known. The sample comes from a study of early T cells in non-severe SARS-CoV-2 infection (dated by TCRdb to the early 2020s). Study-wide context: Bulk RNA from unsorted whole blood was used for TCR sequencing, so alpha and beta chains could not be paired. The investigation overall reported the following: VDJdb matching was skewed toward anti-spike CD8 responses and likely underestimated virus-specific expansions by missing private and CD4 specificities.

This was a case-control study nested in a cohort of healthcare workers in London, UK, who had nasopharyngeal swab PCR tests and blood samples taken every week. Between 23 and 31 March 2020, the week of the UK lockdown, healthcare workers were enrolled and then followed up weekly for as long as 16 weeks. The method behind the library was 5' RACE. Sequencing relied on a NextSeq 500. To correct for sequencing error and PCR bias, the TCR library protocol tagged individual cDNA molecules with unique molecular identifiers. TCR alpha and beta chains were both sequenced, and the abundances of alpha and beta sequences in each sample were closely correlated with each other. As for how the authors treated the data: V gene, J gene and CDR3 annotation of TCR sequences was performed with Decombinator V4. Expanded TCRs were defined as changing significantly between any two time points under a Poisson model with p below 0.0001. TCR abundances were normalised to the total number of TCRs sequenced in each sample and reported as counts per million. MAIT TCRs were defined by TRAV1-2 paired with TRAJ12, TRAJ20 or TRAJ33, and iNKT TCRs by TRAV10 paired with TRAJ18. A search of VDJdb, accessed on 1 November 2021, was run for TCRs annotated to CMV, EBV and SARS-CoV-2, with TCRs annotated for multiple antigens excluded. The public reads were reanalyzed by TCRdb: fastp trimming at Q25, MiXCR alignment, in-frame beta chains only. A single entry per CDR3 protein holds the most common genes and DNA from its merged rows. It is TCRdb's table, rather than the study itself, that gives the V and J calls and clone size. The sample table records around 22,000 distinct CDR3 sequences; approximately 3.8% of these occur just once. In total, the top ten clones hold roughly 5.5% of the sample.

From cysteine to phenylalanine, the CDR3 is 12 amino acids long. The entry retains the CDR3 DNA only, 36 bases that are in frame from base 1. The germline V gene yields SGHTA for CDR1 and FQGTGA for CDR2. Between the V and J ends, shortened by 0 bases and 9 bases respectively, the junction contains 6 bases. Specimen: whole blood. This clonotype originated in an adult who was a healthcare worker with PCR-confirmed SARS-CoV-2 infection or an uninfected control (not recorded which). The chain couples TRBV7-3 to TRBJ2-1, with the D gene too uncertain to name. The DNA sequence is TGTGCCAGCAGCTTAACGGTTGGTGAGCAGTTCTTC. Its amino acids are CASSLTVGEQFF.